These T cell receptor beta chains were read from a single sample in a study of Ad26.COV2.S vaccination and SARS-CoV-2 variants. The repertoire was sequenced with immunoSEQ multiplex PCR; TCRdb's copy has only in-frame clones and lacks some. This table holds roughly 300,000 clones, approximately 86% found once. The source material was peripheral blood, sampled in a trial of Ad26.COV2.S vaccine versus placebo. All receptors derive from a person between 18 and 59 years old who received the Ad26.COV2.S COVID-19 vaccine or a placebo. Both conserved end residues are part of each CDR3. D genes are given only for firm matches. Clone size is shown for a subset of rows, as once, few, many or a class of expanded clone.

clone_size	v_call	j_call	d_call	cdr3_aa	cdr3_nt
.	TRBV12-3/TRBV12-4	TRBJ2-7	TRBD2	CASSLGLAEQYF	TGTGCCAGCAGTCTTGGACTAGCGGAGCAGTACTTC
.	TRBV28	TRBJ1-6	TRBD1	CASTRDRGLGPLHF	TGTGCCAGCACCCGGGACAGGGGGCTGGGTCCCCTCCACTTT
.	TRBV27	TRBJ1-2	TRBD1	CASTKNHRGYGYTF	TGTGCCAGCACCAAGAATCACAGGGGTTACGGCTACACCTTC
.	TRBV6-6	TRBJ1-5	.	CASSDGQGNQPQHF	TGTGCCAGCAGTGATGGGCAGGGAAATCAGCCCCAGCATTTT
.	TRBV19	TRBJ2-4	.	CASSKGPGFENIQYF	TGTGCCAGTAGTAAGGGGCCCGGGTTCGAGAACATTCAGTACTTC
.	TRBV7-2	TRBJ1-5	.	CASSWAEYSNQPQHF	TGTGCCAGCAGCTGGGCAGAATATAGCAATCAGCCCCAGCATTTT
.	TRBV6-4	TRBJ2-6	.	CASQEEEQGLDSGANVLTF	TGTGCCAGCCAGGAAGAGGAACAGGGCCTTGACTCTGGGGCCAACGTCCTGACTTTC
.	TRBV28	TRBJ1-3	.	CASGKGSTGGNTIYF	TGTGCCAGCGGAAAGGGGTCCACGGGGGGAAACACCATATATTTT
.	TRBV10-3	TRBJ1-5	.	CATRDTDLYSNQPQHF	TGTGCCACCCGGGACACGGACCTTTATAGCAATCAGCCCCAGCATTTT
.	TRBV7-8	TRBJ1-1	.	CASSLPGPGEAFF	TGTGCCAGCAGCTTACCGGGGCCGGGTGAAGCTTTCTTT
.	TRBV7-8	TRBJ2-2	.	CASSLQGELFF	TGTGCCAGCAGCCTTCAGGGGGAGCTGTTTTTT
.	TRBV19	TRBJ1-1	.	CASSIAERTEAFF	TGTGCCAGTAGTATAGCGGAACGCACTGAAGCTTTCTTT
.	TRBV4-2	TRBJ2-7	.	CASSQAGYEQYF	TGTGCCAGCAGCCAAGCCGGATACGAGCAGTACTTC
.	TRBV28	TRBJ2-4	.	CASSFTGTEYF	TGTGCCAGCAGTTTCACAGGGACTGAGTACTTC
.	TRBV7-9	TRBJ1-1	.	CASSRAGGAEAFF	TGTGCCAGCAGCCGGGCCGGGGGGGCTGAAGCTTTCTTT
.	TRBV6-6	TRBJ2-1	TRBD2	CASSRAGLAARPEQFF	TGTGCCAGCAGTCGAGCGGGACTAGCGGCCCGTCCTGAGCAGTTCTTC
.	TRBV25-1	TRBJ2-6	TRBD1	CASSEWGTGPLGANVLTF	TGTGCCAGCAGTGAATGGGGGACAGGTCCGCTCGGGGCCAACGTCCTGACTTTC
.	TRBV9	TRBJ1-6	TRBD1	CASSRRRTGGQGSPLHF	TGTGCCAGCAGCCGCCGCAGAACAGGGGGCCAGGGTTCACCCCTCCACTTT
.	TRBV14	TRBJ2-1	.	CASSQDRGAYNEQFF	TGTGCCAGCAGCCAGGACCGCGGGGCCTACAATGAGCAGTTCTTC
.	TRBV11-2	TRBJ1-1	.	CASSFRVLNTEAFF	TGTGCCAGCAGCTTCAGAGTTCTGAACACTGAAGCTTTCTTT
.	TRBV5-1	TRBJ1-4	.	CASSLRVPNEKLFF	TGCGCCAGCAGCTTAAGGGTCCCCAATGAAAAACTGTTTTTT
.	TRBV5-1	TRBJ1-2	TRBD1	CASSSGTDMTTNYGYTF	TGCGCCAGCAGCTCCGGGACAGATATGACAACTAACTATGGCTACACCTTC
.	TRBV6-6	TRBJ2-1	.	CASSRGTPQQFF	TGTGCCAGCAGTCGAGGGACCCCCCAGCAGTTCTTC
few	TRBV7-3	TRBJ2-1	.	CASSRRPESYNEQFF	TGTGCCAGCAGCCGCCGCCCGGAATCCTACAATGAGCAGTTCTTC
.	TRBV5-5	TRBJ1-2	.	CASSPAPSLNYGYTF	TGTGCCAGCAGCCCGGCCCCCAGCCTGAACTATGGCTACACCTTC
.	TRBV10-3	TRBJ2-5	TRBD1	CAISDDRGQETQYF	TGTGCCATCAGTGACGACAGGGGGCAAGAGACCCAGTACTTC
.	TRBV7-9	TRBJ1-5	TRBD1	CASSRGQGYQPQHF	TGTGCCAGCAGCCGTGGACAGGGGTATCAGCCCCAGCATTTT
.	TRBV19	TRBJ1-5	.	CASSMGRVPNQPQHF	TGTGCCAGTAGTATGGGCAGGGTCCCCAATCAGCCCCAGCATTTT